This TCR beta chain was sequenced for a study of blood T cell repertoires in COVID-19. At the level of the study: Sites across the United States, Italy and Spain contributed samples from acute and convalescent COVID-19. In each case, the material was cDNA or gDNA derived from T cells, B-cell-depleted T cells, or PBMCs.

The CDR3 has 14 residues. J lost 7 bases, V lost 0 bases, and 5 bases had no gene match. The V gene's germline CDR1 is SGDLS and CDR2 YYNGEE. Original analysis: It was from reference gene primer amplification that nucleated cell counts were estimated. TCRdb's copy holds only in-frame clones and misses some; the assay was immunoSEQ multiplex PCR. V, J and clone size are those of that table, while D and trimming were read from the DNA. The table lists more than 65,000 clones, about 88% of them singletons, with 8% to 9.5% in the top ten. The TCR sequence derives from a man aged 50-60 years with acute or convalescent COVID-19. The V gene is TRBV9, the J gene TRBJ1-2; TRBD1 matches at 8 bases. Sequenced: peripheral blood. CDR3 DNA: TGTGCCAGCAGCGTAGGTGGACAGGGTGGTGGCTACACCTTC. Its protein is CASSVGGQGGGYTF.